This entry lists 30 T cell receptor beta chains sequenced from one sample in a study of T-cell memory formation after mild COVID-19. TCRdb itself ran the 5' RACE reads through MiXCR, one entry per CDR3 protein. Here the sample spans about 210,000 distinct CDR3 sequences, roughly 27% being singletons. The sequencing input was PBMCs or a T cell subset sorted from them (not recorded which). The receptors stem from an adult woman who had mild COVID-19 (a few samples of this study predate the infection). Cell type and time point are not known.

DNA of the CDR3: TGTGCCAGCAGCTTAAGTCAGTACACTGAAGCTTTCTTT. This sequence encodes CASSLSQYTEAFF. The chain uses TRBV7-3 and TRBJ1-1; D unresolved. V gave up 1 base and J gave up 3 bases, with 6 bases separating them. This CDR3 comprises 13 residues. CDR1 is SGHTA and CDR2 is FQGTGA in the germline V gene.

In this sample, this clonotype turned up many times. The V and J genes are TRBV5-1 and TRBJ2-7; tentatively, D is TRBD2 (6 bases). The CDR3 covers 15 residues. Germline assignment: CDR1 SGHRS and CDR2 YFSETQ. V gave up 4 bases and J gave up 0 bases, with 14 bases separating them. CDR3 region: CASSRGSPNSYEQYF. In DNA form, the CDR3 reads TGCGCCAGCAGCCGGGGGAGTCCGAACTCCTACGAGCAGTACTTC.

This clonotype was recorded a few times. The gene calls are TRBV15 and TRBJ1-5; D ambiguous. The V and J ends lost 0 bases and 3 bases respectively, with 9 bases between them. The CDR3 totals 15 residues. Per the germline V gene, CDR1 is LNHNV and CDR2 is YYDKDF (reference sequence). The DNA of the CDR3 is TGTGCCACCAGCAGAGATAGGACTCTCAATCAGCCCCAGCATTTT. Amino acid sequence: CATSRDRTLNQPQHF.

The chain has TRBV5-5 and TRBJ1-5; perhaps TRBD1 as D (6 bases). The V gene lost 4 bases and the J gene lost 8 bases, with 16 bases spanning the gap. Germline lookup yields CDR1 SGHKS and CDR2 YYEKEE (reference sequence). The CDR3 runs 14 residues. In DNA, the CDR3 is TGTGCCAGCAGCCGTGGGACAATTCTAGAGCCCCAGCATTTT. It yields the protein CASSRGTILEPQHF. The full variable domain, with the rest looked up from reference TRBV5-5 and TRBJ1-5, is DAGVTQSPTHLIKTRGQQVTLRCSPISGHKSVSWYQQVLGQGPQFIFQYYEKEERGRGNFPDRFSARQFPNYSSELNVNALLLGDSALYLCASSRGTILEPQHFGDGTRLSIL.

A few counts support this clonotype. The chain uses TRBV5-1 and TRBJ2-1; perhaps TRBD2 as D (7 bases). The CDR3 extends over 15 amino acids. Germline loops: CDR1 SGHRS, CDR2 YFSETQ. V gave up 1 base and J gave up 8 bases, with 16 bases separating them. CDR3 residues: CASSLKWGGRDEQFF. DNA of the CDR3: TGCGCCAGCAGCTTGAAGTGGGGGGGCCGGGATGAGCAGTTCTTC. Filled out from reference TRBV5-1 and TRBJ2-1, the complete variable domain reads KAGVTQTPRYLIKTRGQQVTLSCSPISGHRSVSWYQQTPGQGLQFLFEYFSETQRNKGNFPGRFSGRQFSNSRSEMNVSTLELGDSALYLCASSLKWGGRDEQFFGPGTRLTVL.

The rearrangement uses TRBV6-2 or TRBV6-3 and TRBJ1-2; no clear D. This CDR3 region has 11 residues. Trimming took off 7 bases at V and 4 bases at J, with 7 bases between the two ends. Germline V gives CDR1 MNHEY, CDR2 SVGEGT. CDR3 DNA sequence: TGTGCCAGCATGGGGTTCTATGGCTACACCTTC. Its translation is CASMGFYGYTF.

The chain uses TRBV27 and TRBJ2-7; 8 nucleotides agree with TRBD2. V was clipped by 0 bases and J by 6 bases; unmatched bases: 7. This CDR3 has 15 amino acids. Per germline, CDR1 MNHEY and CDR2 SMNVEV (reference sequence). The CDR3 region has the DNA TGTGCCAGCAGTTTATCGTCGTCTAGCGGGTTCGAGCAGTACTTC. This gives the protein CASSLSSSSGFEQYF.

In its sample, this clonotype was seen a few times. This sequence joins TRBV12-3 or TRBV12-4 and TRBJ2-7, with TRBD1 matching over 10 bases. V was clipped by 5 bases and J by 3 bases; unmatched bases: 4. CDR3 length: 14 residues. CDR3 loop: CASSPTGGGYEQYF. In DNA, the CDR3 is TGTGCCAGCAGTCCGACAGGGGGCGGCTACGAGCAGTACTTC.

The chain carries TRBV12-3 or TRBV12-4 and TRBJ2-2; no clear D gene. V dropped 6 bases and J dropped 4 bases, with 6 bases sitting between them. There are 12 residues in the CDR3. The CDR3 nucleotides are TGTGCCAGCAGGCAACCCACCGGGGAGCTGTTTTTT. It codes for CASRQPTGELFF.

The chain recombines TRBV7-3 with TRBJ2-1; a possible D gene is TRBD2 (6 bases). The CDR3 is 15 amino acids. Trimming left V 5 bases short and J 3 bases short, with 14 bases between. Germline V gives CDR1 SGHTA, CDR2 FQGTGA. This chain's CDR3 is CASSRLVGLYNEQFF. CDR3 in DNA: TGTGCCAGCAGCCGACTAGTCGGTCTCTACAATGAGCAGTTCTTC.

This clonotype has a handful of counts. The J gene is TRBJ2-1, the V gene TRBV7-2; possibly TRBD1 for D (5 bases). The CDR3 extends over 13 amino acids. Germline V gene lookup returns CDR1 SGHTA and CDR2 FQGNSA. V lost 3 bases and J 8 bases, leaving 11 bases between the germline ends. The CDR3 here is CASSLVRVDEQFF. The CDR3, as DNA: TGTGCCAGCAGCTTGGTCAGGGTCGATGAGCAGTTCTTC.

V usage is TRBV5-1 and J usage is TRBJ1-5; 7 nucleotides line up with TRBD1. From germline, CDR1 is SGHRS and CDR2 YFSETQ. J gave up 1 base and V 4 bases, and 8 bases lay outside the gene matches. This CDR3 contains 16 residues. The CDR3 region is CASSVGDRESNQPQHF. For the CDR3, the DNA is TGCGCCAGCAGCGTGGGAGACAGGGAAAGCAATCAGCCCCAGCATTTT. Supplemented by reference TRBV5-1 and TRBJ1-5, the full variable domain reads KAGVTQTPRYLIKTRGQQVTLSCSPISGHRSVSWYQQTPGQGLQFLFEYFSETQRNKGNFPGRFSGRQFSNSRSEMNVSTLELGDSALYLCASSVGDRESNQPQHFGDGTRLSIL.

A few counts support this clonotype. The V and J genes are TRBV7-2 and TRBJ2-5, with unresolved D. The germline gives CDR1 SGHTA, CDR2 FQGNSA. V was trimmed by 0 bases and J by 2 bases, leaving 7 bases between them. The length of the CDR3 is 14 residues. DNA of the CDR3: TGTGCCAGCAGCTTAGCGGGGAAACAAGAGACCCAGTACTTC. Translation gives CASSLAGKQETQYF.

The rearrangement links TRBV20-1 to TRBJ1-2; tentatively, D is TRBD1 (6 bases). Looked up from germline, CDR1 is DFQATT and CDR2 is SNEGSKA (reference sequence). Trimming removed 6 bases from V and 8 bases from J, with 16 bases in between. CDR3 length: 12 residues. CDR3 protein: CSADQQGRGYTF. CDR3 sequence (DNA): TGCAGTGCCGACCAACAGGGTCGAGGCTACACCTTC.

This rearrangement joins TRBV6-2 or TRBV6-3 to TRBJ1-6, with D uncertain. The CDR3 has 13 residues. Germline-derived CDR1 and CDR2 are MNHEY and SVGEGT. V lost 2 bases, J lost 11 bases, and 10 bases lay in between. The CDR3 nucleotides read TGTGCCAGCAGTTACAACGGTGGGGCACCCCTCCACTTT. Translation gives CASSYNGGAPLHF.

The chain uses TRBV12-3 or TRBV12-4 and TRBJ2-1; TRBD2 aligns across 8 bases. This CDR3 contains 15 residues. V lost 7 bases to trimming and J lost 4 bases; unmatched junction nucleotides: 9. The CDR3 coding sequence is TGTGCCAGCAACCTACTTAGCGGGGTTTACAATGAGCAGTTCTTC. Protein sequence: CASNLLSGVYNEQFF.

This clonotype appeared a few times. The genes are TRBV3-1 and TRBJ2-5, with D possibly matching TRBD2 (6 bases). CDR3 length: 15 amino acids. V gave up 1 base and J gave up 2 bases, with 11 bases separating them. CDR1 and CDR2 from the germline V gene are LGHDT and YNNKEL (reference sequence). CDR3 amino acids: CASSQGDAGQETQYF. CDR3 bases: TGTGCCAGCAGCCAAGGAGATGCGGGGCAAGAGACCCAGTACTTC.

CDR3 sequence (DNA): TGTGCCAGCAGAATGACAGGGCCCTATGGCTACACCTTC. Translation gives CASRMTGPYGYTF. J is TRBJ1-2 and V is TRBV6-6; 7 nucleotides agree with TRBD1. V shed 6 bases, J shed 4 bases, and the junction held 5 bases outside the gene matches. Germline loops: CDR1 MNHNY, CDR2 SVGAGI (reference sequence). This CDR3 has 13 residues.

This clonotype counts as medium-sized. The rearrangement links TRBV5-5 to TRBJ2-7, with D hard to call. Germline lookup yields CDR1 SGHKS and CDR2 YYEKEE (reference sequence). The V end was cut by 1 base, the J end by 5 bases, with 10 bases between. The CDR3 is 13 amino acids. CDR3 in amino acids: CASSLPPEDEQYF. CDR3 coding DNA: TGTGCCAGCAGCTTGCCCCCTGAGGACGAGCAGTACTTC.

The rearrangement joins TRBV6-2 or TRBV6-3 to TRBJ1-2; 10 bases are shared with TRBD1. Germline V gives CDR1 MNHEY, CDR2 SVGEGT. The V and J ends lost 8 bases and 7 bases, in that order; junction bases with no gene match: 7. The CDR3 spans 13 residues. CDR3 region: CASYRQGAIGYTF. CDR3 bases: TGTGCCAGCTACAGACAGGGGGCAATTGGCTACACCTTC.

This chain joins TRBV4-2 and TRBJ1-2, with 7 bases that match TRBD1. V lost 1 base to trimming and J lost 8 bases; unmatched junction nucleotides: 1. The length of the CDR3 is 12 residues. Per germline, CDR1 LGHNA and CDR2 YNFKEQ. The CDR3 spells CASSQVRGGYTF. CDR3 bases: TGTGCCAGCAGCCAAGTCAGGGGGGGCTACACCTTC.

This clonotype occurred a few times. The chain has TRBV20-1 and TRBJ2-1; D is ambiguous. V was trimmed by 4 bases and J by 0 bases, leaving 10 bases between them. The CDR3 contains 14 residues. CDR1 DFQATT and CDR2 SNEGSKA come from the germline V gene (reference sequence). CDR3 nucleotides: TGCAGTGCTATCGGGCGCCGCTCCTACAATGAGCAGTTCTTC. Its protein product is CSAIGRRSYNEQFF.

This clonotype was detected only a few times. The rearrangement links TRBV20-1 to TRBJ2-4; 9 nucleotides match TRBD2. Germline loops: CDR1 DFQATT, CDR2 SNEGSKA (reference sequence). Losses at the gene ends were 1 base for V and 6 bases for J; bases not matched to a gene: 10. The CDR3 sequence is 16 residues long. Here the CDR3 DNA reads TGCAGTGCTAGAGTTAGTAGCGGGGGCCCGGGAAACATTCAGTACTTC. Translation gives CSARVSSGGPGNIQYF.

This sequence joins TRBV18 and TRBJ2-3; D is undetermined. The V gene's germline CDR1 is KGHSH and CDR2 LQKENI. V shed 3 bases and J shed 3 bases, with 13 bases lying between them. The CDR3 has 15 amino acids. Here the CDR3 reads CASSPTAGPTDTQYF. In DNA form, the CDR3 reads TGTGCCAGCTCACCGACGGCAGGACCTACAGATACGCAGTATTTT.

The rearrangement joins TRBV27 to TRBJ1-1, with unresolved D. Per the germline V gene, CDR1 is MNHEY and CDR2 is SMNVEV (reference sequence). V was cut by 5 bases and J by 0 bases, with 10 bases left in between. The CDR3 sequence is 14 residues long. CDR3 nucleotides: TGTGCCAGCAGTACCGGACGGCTGAACACTGAAGCTTTCTTT. Residues: CASSTGRLNTEAFF.

The chain employs TRBV30 and TRBJ2-7, with 7 bases fitting TRBD1. The germline V gene has CDR1 GTSNPN and CDR2 SVGIG (reference sequence). J gave up 0 bases and V 5 bases, and 7 bases lay outside the gene matches. The CDR3 contains 14 residues. DNA of the CDR3: TGTGCCTGGGCGCTGGGACAGAGCTCCTACGAGCAGTACTTC. This sequence encodes CAWALGQSSYEQYF.

In its sample, this clonotype was seen a few times. The chain joins TRBV7-9 to TRBJ1-2; D is unresolved. Germline V lookup: CDR1 SEHNR, CDR2 FQNEAQ (reference sequence). The V end lost 3 bases, the J end lost 4 bases, and 12 bases lay between the germline ends. This CDR3 has 14 residues. The CDR3 region is CASSFVQALYGYTF. In nucleotides, the CDR3 is TGTGCCAGCAGCTTTGTCCAGGCTCTCTATGGCTACACCTTC.

This clonotype turned up a few times. The chain combines TRBV15 with TRBJ1-1; D unclear. This CDR3 contains 13 residues. V was trimmed by 0 bases and J by 5 bases, leaving 7 bases between them. The germline V gene has CDR1 LNHNV and CDR2 YYDKDF (reference sequence). The CDR3 bases are TGTGCCACCAGCAGAGATGGGTGGACTGAAGCTTTCTTT. Protein product: CATSRDGWTEAFF.

This clonotype was picked up a small number of times. The chain joins TRBV5-1 to TRBJ2-3; D gene unclear. Germline lookup yields CDR1 SGHRS and CDR2 YFSETQ. With 1 base removed from V and 5 bases from J, the gap between germline ends came to 11 bases. The CDR3 is 14 residues long. CDR3 loop: CASSLNRVGDTQYF. The CDR3 DNA sequence: TGCGCCAGCAGCTTGAATCGAGTTGGAGATACGCAGTATTTT.

The chain employs TRBV6-5 and TRBJ2-1, with D perhaps assigned TRBD1 or TRBD2 (5 bases each). The V gene's germline CDR1 is MNHEY and CDR2 SVGAGI. V lost 2 bases, J lost 6 bases, and 11 bases lay in between. This CDR3 has 14 residues. The CDR3 sequence is CASSYGGRVNEQFF. The CDR3 nucleotides read TGTGCCAGCAGTTACGGGGGTAGGGTCAATGAGCAGTTCTTC.